One and the same sample provided the 29 T cell receptor beta chains below, sequenced in a study of blood T cell repertoires in COVID-19. Generated by immunoSEQ multiplex PCR, the TCRdb table keeps only in-frame clones and is missing some. The sample carries roughly 570,000 clones, 70% to 90% recorded once. The sequencing input was peripheral blood. These receptors all come from a woman between 50 and 59 years old with COVID-19, enrolled during active disease.

This clone was detected only a few times. This chain connects TRBV5-6 to TRBJ2-4, with 7 bases that match TRBD2. With V trimmed by 4 bases and J by 1 base, 8 bases remained unmatched. This CDR3 is 16 amino acids long. Germline CDR1 SGHDT, CDR2 YYEEEE. The DNA for the CDR3 is TGTGCCAGCAGCCCTATGGGGGGGGGTGCCAAAAACATTCAGTACTTC. It yields the protein CASSPMGGGAKNIQYF.

The chain joins TRBV28 to TRBJ1-3; 11 nucleotides line up with TRBD1. V was clipped by 8 bases and J by 4 bases; unmatched bases: 4. CDR3 size: 14 residues. CDR1 and CDR2 (germline): MDHEN, SYDVKM. CDR3 region: CASGQGADGNTIYF. The DNA for the CDR3 is TGTGCCAGCGGACAGGGGGCGGACGGAAACACCATATATTTT.

The gene calls are TRBV7-3 and TRBJ2-1; 7 bases are a match to TRBD1. This CDR3 is built from 13 residues. V lost 5 bases and J lost 9; bases outside the gene matches: 7. Looked up from germline, CDR1 is SGHTA and CDR2 is FQGTGA. For the CDR3, the DNA is TGTGCCAGCAGCCAACGAGGGGGCCTTGAGCAGTTCTTC. This encodes CASSQRGGLEQFF.

V usage is TRBV21-1 and J usage is TRBJ2-7; TRBD1 is taken as the D call from the table, unchecked against the DNA. TRBV21-1 counts as a pseudogene. This CDR3 is 12 amino acids long. The CDR3 nucleotides are TGTGCCAGAGGGGGGACAGGCTACGAGCAGTACTTC. Encoded protein: CARGGTGYEQYF.

The chain has TRBV7-2 and TRBJ2-7, with D maybe TRBD2 (7 bases). Germline-derived CDR1 and CDR2 are SGHTA and FQGNSA. The CDR3 is 15 amino acids. V shed 3 bases and J shed 0 bases, with 12 bases lying between them. The CDR3 bases are TGTGCCAGCAGCTTCGCGGGGGCTAGCTCCTACGAGCAGTACTTC. Translation: CASSFAGASSYEQYF.

The J gene is TRBJ1-4, the V gene TRBV2; a weak D match, TRBD1 (5 bases). The CDR3 consists of 12 residues. Trimming removed 7 bases at V and 6 bases at J, with 9 bases between. Germline CDR1 SNHLY, CDR2 FYNNEI. For the CDR3, the DNA is TGTGCCAGCACCAGGGAGGATGAAAAACTGTTTTTT. Translated: CASTREDEKLFF.

The genes are TRBV13 and TRBJ1-6; the match to TRBD1 covers 10 bases. The trim removed 5 bases at V and 6 bases at J, leaving 1 base unmatched. There are 14 residues in the CDR3. Looked up from germline, CDR1 is PRHDT and CDR2 is FYEKMQ (reference sequence). In DNA, the CDR3 is TGTGCCAGCAGCCGACAGGGGGCTAATTCACCCCTCCACTTT. Amino acids: CASSRQGANSPLHF.

V usage is TRBV18 and J usage is TRBJ2-7, with D possibly being TRBD1 (5 bases). CDR1 is KGHSH and CDR2 is LQKENI in the germline V gene. Deletions cut 6 bases from V and 2 bases from J, with 11 bases between. The CDR3 covers 13 residues. The CDR3 DNA reads TGTGCCAGCTCGGTGACAGTTGCCTACGAGCAGTACTTC. This translates into CASSVTVAYEQYF.

The chain combines TRBV24-1 with TRBJ2-3, with D perhaps TRBD1 (6 bases). The CDR3 extends over 15 amino acids. The germline CDR1 and CDR2 sequences are KGHDR and SFDVKD. The V and J ends lost 2 bases and 6 bases respectively, with 14 bases between them. CDR3 region: CATSDSYQGMDTQYF. CDR3 in DNA: TGTGCCACCAGTGATTCATACCAGGGGATGGATACGCAGTATTTT.

The chain couples TRBV27 to TRBJ1-1; D gene uncertain. The CDR3 extends over 13 amino acids. Trimming took off 1 base at V and 1 base at J, with 4 bases between the two ends. CDR1 and CDR2 from the germline V gene are MNHEY and SMNVEV (reference sequence). The CDR3 bases are TGTGCCAGCAGTTTATACAAGAACACTGAAGCTTTCTTT. Protein: CASSLYKNTEAFF.

Concerning this clone: Other DNA sequences in the sample encode the same CDR3. V and J are TRBV5-1 and TRBJ2-7; TRBD2 matches at 7 bases. The CDR3 sequence is 13 residues long. Germline trimming cut 2 bases from V and 3 bases from J; bases unmatched to any gene: 2. Germline loops: CDR1 SGHRS, CDR2 YFSETQ. CDR3 protein: CASSLGGGYEQYF. CDR3 coding DNA: TGCGCCAGCAGCTTAGGCGGGGGCTACGAGCAGTACTTC. The full variable domain, rest sourced from reference TRBV5-1 and TRBJ2-7, is KAGVTQTPRYLIKTRGQQVTLSCSPISGHRSVSWYQQTPGQGLQFLFEYFSETQRNKGNFPGRFSGRQFSNSRSEMNVSTLELGDSALYLCASSLGGGYEQYFGPGTRLTVT.

This chain links TRBV30 with TRBJ2-3; 10 positions match TRBD1. V lost 0 bases, J lost 5 bases, and 8 bases stayed unmatched. Germline CDR1 GTSNPN, CDR2 SVGIG (reference sequence). There are 16 residues in the CDR3. The DNA for the CDR3 is TGTGCCTGGAGTGTAGGGACAGGGGCGGGAAGAGATACGCAGTATTTT. This gives the protein CAWSVGTGAGRDTQYF.

The chain is built from TRBV29-1 and TRBJ1-2; TRBD1 might be the D (5 bases). Trimming cost V 6 bases and J 3 bases, with 17 bases left between them. This CDR3 has 14 amino acids. Germline lookup yields CDR1 SQVTM and CDR2 ANQGSEA. CDR3 loop: CSVDPGHPDYGYTF. In DNA form, the CDR3 reads TGCAGCGTGGACCCCGGACACCCGGACTATGGCTACACCTTC.

This chain joins TRBV7-9 and TRBJ1-4; D not resolved. Trimming pared 3 bases from V and 10 bases from J, leaving 9 bases between. Germline CDR1 reads SEHNR; CDR2 reads FQNEAQ (reference sequence). The CDR3 length is 12 residues. The CDR3 region is CASSFLGVKLFF. The CDR3 nucleotides read TGTGCCAGCAGCTTTTTGGGAGTAAAACTGTTTTTT.

V is TRBV30 and J is TRBJ2-6, with TRBD1 matching over 10 bases. V lost 8 bases, J lost 0 bases, and 7 bases stayed unmatched. The CDR3 covers 16 residues. Germline CDR1 is GTSNPN and CDR2 is SVGIG (reference sequence). The CDR3, as DNA: TGTGCCGGGGGACAGGGGTCCCACTCTGGGGCCAACGTCCTGACTTTC. This encodes CAGGQGSHSGANVLTF.

The rearrangement uses TRBV7-2 and TRBJ2-7; D is perhaps TRBD2 (6 bases). Germline V lookup: CDR1 SGHTA, CDR2 FQGNSA. The CDR3 is made up of 14 amino acids. V was shortened by 5 bases and J by 1 base, with 12 bases between the two germline ends. This chain's CDR3 is CASSGERASYEQYF. The DNA for the CDR3 is TGTGCCAGCAGCGGAGAGCGGGCATCCTACGAGCAGTACTTC.

This clone has more than one count but fewer than ten. The V gene is TRBV28, the J gene TRBJ1-1; no reliable D call. V dropped 2 bases and J dropped 0 bases, with 16 bases sitting between them. The germline V gene has CDR1 MDHEN and CDR2 SYDVKM. This CDR3 comprises 17 residues. The CDR3 DNA reads as TGTGCCAGCAGTTTACGGAATATCATACAGCTGAACACTGAAGCTTTCTTT. Translation: CASSLRNIIQLNTEAFF.

CDR3 protein: CASSLTKVSGRRTEAFF. The CDR3 DNA is TGTGCCAGCAGCTTGACTAAAGTGTCAGGGAGGAGGACTGAAGCTTTCTTT. J is TRBJ1-1 and V is TRBV5-6; perhaps TRBD1 as D (5 bases). This CDR3 is built from 17 residues. Germline values: CDR1 SGHDT, CDR2 YYEEEE. The V and J ends lost 1 base and 5 bases respectively, with 21 bases between them. Together with reference TRBV5-6 and TRBJ1-1, the CDR3 gives the full variable domain: DAGVTQSPTHLIKTRGQQVTLRCSPKSGHDTVSWYQQALGQGPQFIFQYYEEEERQRGNFPDRFSGHQFPNYSSELNVNALLLGDSALYLCASSLTKVSGRRTEAFFGQGTRLTVV.

This clone was picked up a small number of times. The V call is TRBV30, the J call TRBJ2-1; possible D gene TRBD2, 5 bases. Trimming stripped 2 bases from V and 9 bases from J, with 14 bases between. CDR1 and CDR2 (germline): GTSNPN, SVGIG (reference sequence). The length of the CDR3 is 13 residues. The CDR3 coding sequence is TGTGCCTGGAGTCGGCTTAAGAGCGGTGAGCAGTTCTTC. It is translated as CAWSRLKSGEQFF.

The CDR3, as DNA: TGTGCCAGCAGCCTGGGAAACACAGGGCATGGCTACACCTTC. Translated, it gives CASSLGNTGHGYTF. The V gene is TRBV5-6, the J gene TRBJ1-2, with TRBD1 as a possible D gene (6 bases). This CDR3 is 14 amino acids long. The germline gives CDR1 SGHDT, CDR2 YYEEEE. V was cut by 4 bases and J by 6 bases, with 16 bases left in between.

Here the CDR3 DNA reads TGTGCCACCGCCAGTAGGGGTAATGAGCAGTTCTTC. This gives the protein CATASRGNEQFF. The chain employs TRBV15 and TRBJ2-1, with D possibly being TRBD1 (5 bases). The CDR3 runs 12 residues. Trimming took 8 bases from V and 7 from J, leaving 12 bases between them. Germline assignment: CDR1 LNHNV and CDR2 YYDKDF (reference sequence).

This clone was counted only a few times. The chain employs TRBV12-5 and TRBJ1-1; no reliable D call. The ends were cut back, 4 bases at V and 5 bases at J, with 8 bases in the middle. CDR3 length equals 12 residues. Germline V CDR1 and CDR2: LGHNT, FRNRAP. CDR3 in DNA: TGTGCTAGTGGTTCAAGCGGGACTGAAGCTTTCTTT. Translation gives CASGSSGTEAFF.

The chain recombines TRBV28 with TRBJ1-2, with D unclear. Germline lookup yields CDR1 MDHEN and CDR2 SYDVKM. V shed 5 bases and J shed 6 bases, with 10 bases lying between them. The CDR3 totals 12 residues. The CDR3 region is CASSQTADGYTF. In DNA, the CDR3 is TGTGCCAGCAGTCAAACAGCGGATGGCTACACCTTC.

This sequence joins TRBV28 and TRBJ2-2; TRBD1 is a possible D gene (6 bases). The CDR3 totals 14 residues. CDR1 is MDHEN and CDR2 is SYDVKM in the germline V gene. V lost 4 bases to trimming and J lost 4 bases, with 10 bases between them. The CDR3, as DNA: TGTGCCAGCAGTTCGGCAGGGGTCACCGGGGAGCTGTTTTTT. Protein: CASSSAGVTGELFF. The variable domain in full, completed from reference TRBV28 and TRBJ2-2, reads DVKVTQSSRYLVKRTGEKVFLECVQDMDHENMFWYRQDPGLGLRLIYFSYDVKMKEKGDIPEGYSVSREKKERFSLILESASTNQTSMYLCASSSAGVTGELFFGEGSRLTVL.

The chain joins TRBV2 to TRBJ2-3, with 8 positions matching TRBD2. CDR1 is SNHLY and CDR2 is FYNNEI in the germline V gene. Trimming cost V 6 bases and J 4 bases; bases outside gene matches: 9. This CDR3 contains 15 residues. As DNA, the CDR3 is TGTGCCAGCAGCTTAGCGGGGTGGGGCTCAGATACGCAGTATTTT. This gives the protein CASSLAGWGSDTQYF.

The rearrangement links TRBV6-1 to TRBJ1-1, with a weak D call TRBD1 (6 bases). The length of the CDR3 is 16 residues. V was trimmed by 2 bases and J by 5 bases, leaving 18 bases between them. Germline-derived CDR1 and CDR2 are MNHNS and SASEGT. The chain's CDR3 is CASSEISGRGKTEAFF. CDR3 bases: TGTGCCAGCAGTGAAATCTCAGGGAGGGGGAAGACTGAAGCTTTCTTT.

The chain uses TRBV5-1 and TRBJ1-6; D might be TRBD1 (5 bases). The length of the CDR3 is 14 residues. Trimming took 4 bases from V and 9 from J, leaving 14 bases between them. Germline V gene sequence: CDR1 SGHRS, CDR2 YFSETQ. CDR3 protein: CASSTGTESSPLHF. Written as DNA, the CDR3 is TGCGCCAGCAGCACCGGGACTGAGAGTTCACCCCTCCACTTT.

This chain joins TRBV5-5 and TRBJ1-2; no clear D gene. Germline V lookup: CDR1 SGHKS, CDR2 YYEKEE (reference sequence). V lost 0 bases to trimming and J lost 7 bases, with 10 bases between them. This CDR3 is built from 13 residues. The CDR3 DNA reads as TGTGCCAGCAGCTTGGGACATAGACGTGGCTACACCTTC. It encodes CASSLGHRRGYTF.

This clone was seen only once. The chain links TRBV7-9 to TRBJ2-1; 7 nucleotides line up with TRBD1. Germline lookup yields CDR1 SEHNR and CDR2 FQNEAQ (reference sequence). With 5 bases clipped from V and 7 bases from J, the junction kept 20 bases outside the gene matches. The CDR3 spans 18 residues. The CDR3 reads CASSPWGRGGPLGNEQFF. The CDR3 DNA reads as TGTGCCAGCAGCCCCTGGGGTAGAGGGGGCCCTTTAGGGAATGAGCAGTTCTTC. Drawing the rest from reference TRBV7-9 and TRBJ2-1, the complete variable domain is DTGVSQNPRHKITKRGQNVTFRCDPISEHNRLYWYRQTLGQGPEFLTYFQNEAQLEKSRLLSDRFSAERPKGSFSTLEIQRTEQGDSAMYLCASSPWGRGGPLGNEQFFGPGTRLTVL.